The clone carrying this T cell receptor (beta chain) turned up a few times. Its antigen is not identified. This entry belongs to a study of T cells in Graves' hyperthyroidism and ophthalmopathy. Findings and caveats of the study: Most thyroid-expanded clonotypes above 0.001 were also found in blood.

Stable Graves' hyperthyroidism denoted no ophthalmopathy progression over 18 months. Participants, patients aged 18 to 65, had newly diagnosed hyperthyroidism with a duration under 2 months. Authors of the study amplified TCR beta CDR3 regions from RNA transcripts. HTBI primers were used for first-round RT-PCR of the TCR CDR3. TCRdb re-analysed the multiplex PCR reads in MiXCR, keeping a single row per CDR3 protein. The table has around 620,000 distinct CDR3 sequences, 15% to 20% seen once. The ends lost 10 bases at V and 5 bases at J; junction bases unmatched: 4. Germline CDR1 is MNHNS and CDR2 is SASEGT. This CDR3 comprises 13 residues.

The receptor comes from a woman in her twenties or thirties with Graves' hyperthyroidism. J is TRBJ2-2 and V is TRBV6-1; 10 bases are a match to TRBD1. The material sequenced was blood. The DNA of the CDR3 is TGTGCCACCGGACAGGGGGTGACCGGGGAGCTGTTTTTT. Translation: CATGQGVTGELFF.